What follows are 6 T cell receptor beta chains derived from one specimen sequenced in a study of blood T cell repertoires in COVID-19 (dated by TCRdb to about 2020). Receptors were amplified or captured by the immunoSEQ multiplex PCR assay. Imported from immuneACCESS, the table was reduced by TCRdb to in-frame sequences with V and J called. These copies leave out some clones; in studies compared against another copy, an unresolved V gene accounts for under half, and the cause of the remainder is not known. Recorded for this sample are roughly 210,000 clones; around 90% of them occurred a single time. The top ten clones comprise around 7% of the sample. Sequencing was done on a sample of PBMCs or T cells enriched from blood (not recorded which). The receptor source for this set is a young man in a cohort exposed to, infected with or recovered from COVID-19 (not recorded which).

The chain combines TRBV25-1 with TRBJ1-1; the D is unclear. In germline, CDR1 is MGHDK, CDR2 SYGVNS. The CDR3 sequence is 13 residues long. The germline V and J ends were trimmed by 2 bases and 6 bases, with 10 bases remaining between them. CDR3 nucleotides: TGTGCCAGCAGTGAAACGGGAGGACCTGAAGCTTTCTTT. This sequence encodes CASSETGGPEAFF.

The chain is built from TRBV5-1 and TRBJ2-1; D perhaps matches TRBD2 (5 bases). The CDR3 is 16 residues long. Trimming shortened V by 1 base and J by 6 bases, and 17 bases separated the two germline ends. Germline values: CDR1 SGHRS, CDR2 YFSETQ. CDR3 nucleotides: TGCGCCAGCAGCTTGCAAGGACTCTTGAATACCAATGAGCAGTTCTTC. Amino acids: CASSLQGLLNTNEQFF.

The chain joins TRBV6-6 to TRBJ2-1, with 12 nucleotides matching TRBD2. This CDR3 spans 15 amino acids. V shed 5 bases and J 15 bases; nucleotides not matched to a gene: 14. Germline lookup yields CDR1 MNHNY and CDR2 SVGAGI (reference sequence). CDR3: CASSPPASGRASGFF. The DNA of the CDR3 is TGTGCCAGCAGTCCCCCGGCTAGCGGGAGGGCTTCAGGGTTCTTC.

V is TRBV5-1 and J is TRBJ2-7; TRBD1 matches 9 bases. V shed 4 bases, J shed 6 bases, and the junction held 8 bases outside the gene matches. Germline V gives CDR1 SGHRS, CDR2 YFSETQ. This CDR3 is built from 14 residues. The CDR3 loop reads CASSPTGGEGEQYF. As DNA, the CDR3 is TGCGCCAGCAGCCCGACAGGGGGAGAAGGCGAGCAGTACTTC.

The V call is TRBV11-3, the J call TRBJ2-2; 9 nucleotides match TRBD1. V trimming: 4 bases; J trimming: 2 bases; junction bases outside the gene matches: 2. The CDR3 length is 15 residues. CDR1 is SGHNT, CDR2 YENEEA, per germline. CDR3 region: CASSSGQGNTGELFF. As DNA, the CDR3 is TGTGCCAGCAGCTCGGGACAGGGTAACACCGGGGAGCTGTTTTTT.

The table lists this clone with a few counts. The chain is built from TRBV11-2 and TRBJ2-3, with D unresolved. Germline V CDR1 and CDR2: SGHAT, FQNNGV. Trimming removed 1 base from V and 1 base from J, with 6 bases in between. There are 14 residues in the CDR3. The CDR3 loop is CASSLVRGTDTQYF. CDR3 nucleotides: TGTGCCAGCAGCTTAGTGAGAGGCACAGATACGCAGTATTTT. The complete variable domain, with remaining parts taken from reference TRBV11-2 and TRBJ2-3, reads EAGVAQSPRYKIIEKRQSVAFWCNPISGHATLYWYQQILGQGPKLLIQFQNNGVVDDSQLPKDRFSAERLKGVDSTLKIQPAKLEDSAVYLCASSLVRGTDTQYFGPGTRLTVL.